The T cell receptor beta chain described here comes from a study of T cell responses to AZD1222 COVID-19 vaccine. Regarding the study as a whole: Donors in the cohort were predominantly white British and more often female, and clonal diversity was possibly underestimated. Recipients of AZD1222 seropositive at baseline numbered only 6 or 7. Increases in Spike-specific TCR breadth and depth were seen after two AZD1222 doses.

This table comes from immunoSEQ multiplex PCR, and its TCRdb copy is limited to in-frame clones, with some not included. This repertoire shows 120,000 to 150,000 clones, more than 85% found once; its top ten account for more than 1.3%. CDR3 length: 15 amino acids. Trimming removed 4 bases from V and 8 bases from J, with 19 bases in between. Germline CDR1 SGHRS, CDR2 YFSETQ. Only one count was recorded for this clone. The target antigen is unknown. This sequence joins TRBV5-1 and TRBJ2-1; D is undetermined. The source is an adult in good health. Specimen: peripheral blood, collected on day 0 of AZD1222 vaccination. The CDR3, as DNA: TGCGCCAGCAGCGGGTCTGGTAGAAATCTCTATGAGCAGTTCTTC. Translating it yields CASSGSGRNLYEQFF.